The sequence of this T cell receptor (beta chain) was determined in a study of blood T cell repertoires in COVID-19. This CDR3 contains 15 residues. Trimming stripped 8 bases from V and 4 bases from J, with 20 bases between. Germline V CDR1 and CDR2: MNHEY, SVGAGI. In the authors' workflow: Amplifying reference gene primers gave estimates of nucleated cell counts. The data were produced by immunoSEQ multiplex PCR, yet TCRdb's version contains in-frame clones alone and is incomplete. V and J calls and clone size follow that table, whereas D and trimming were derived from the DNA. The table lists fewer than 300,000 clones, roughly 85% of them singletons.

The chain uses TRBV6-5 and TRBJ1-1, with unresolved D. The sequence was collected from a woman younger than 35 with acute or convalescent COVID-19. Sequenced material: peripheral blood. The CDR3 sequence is CASLFRFGRGTEAFF. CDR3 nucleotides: TGTGCCAGCCTCTTTCGGTTTGGCAGAGGCACTGAAGCTTTCTTT.